Listed below are T cell receptor beta chains from one sample, sequenced in a study of blood T cell dynamics during melanoma immunotherapy. The data were produced by immunoSEQ multiplex PCR, yet TCRdb's version contains in-frame clones alone and is incomplete. The data contain some 16,000 clones, approximately 87% of them singletons. The specimen comprised blood, sampled from a patient treated with checkpoint blockade. Receptor source: a human donor with melanoma. Both conserved end residues are part of each CDR3. A D gene is named only where the DNA matches it firmly. Expanded clones get a size class; other rows say once, few or many, or leave the size out.

J gene: TRBJ1-5
V gene: TRBV10-3
D gene: TRBD1
clone size: .
CDR3 protein: CAISGTGGSQPQHF
CDR3 DNA: TGTGCCATCAGTGGAACAGGGGGTAGTCAGCCCCAGCATTTT

J gene: TRBJ2-2
V gene: TRBV5-1
D gene: .
clone size: once
CDR3 protein: CASSPTDTGSIGELFF
CDR3 DNA: TGCGCCAGCAGCCCGACCGACACAGGGTCCATCGGGGAGCTGTTTTTT

J gene: TRBJ2-6
V gene: TRBV13
D gene: .
clone size: once
CDR3 protein: CASSQNIAVSGANVLTF
CDR3 DNA: TGTGCCAGCAGCCAAAACATCGCGGTGTCTGGGGCCAACGTCCTGACTTTC

J gene: TRBJ2-3
V gene: TRBV11-1
D gene: TRBD2
clone size: .
CDR3 protein: CASSFTGGGLGRDTQYF
CDR3 DNA: TGTGCCAGCAGCTTCACCGGCGGGGGGCTTGGTAGGGATACGCAGTATTTT

J gene: TRBJ2-5
V gene: TRBV9
D gene: TRBD2
clone size: .
CDR3 protein: CASSPRPLAGLQETQYF
CDR3 DNA: TGTGCCAGCAGCCCCCGGCCTCTAGCGGGGCTACAAGAGACCCAGTACTTC

J gene: TRBJ2-5
V gene: TRBV29-1
D gene: TRBD1
clone size: .
CDR3 protein: CSGRVAGGGETQYF
CDR3 DNA: TGCAGCGGGAGGGTTGCAGGGGGCGGGGAGACCCAGTACTTC

J gene: TRBJ2-1
V gene: TRBV5-1
D gene: TRBD2
clone size: .
CDR3 protein: CASSLEASGAYNEQFF
CDR3 DNA: TGCGCCAGCAGCTTGGAGGCTAGCGGGGCCTACAATGAGCAGTTCTTC

J gene: TRBJ1-6
V gene: TRBV11-2
D gene: .
clone size: .
CDR3 protein: CASSSVGSTYNSPLHF
CDR3 DNA: TGTGCCAGCAGCTCAGTGGGGTCGACCTATAATTCACCCCTCCACTTT

J gene: TRBJ2-5
V gene: TRBV6-6
D gene: .
clone size: .
CDR3 protein: CASRRSSATQYF
CDR3 DNA: TGTGCCAGCAGGAGATCCTCTGCGACCCAGTACTTC

J gene: TRBJ2-3
V gene: TRBV10-3
D gene: .
clone size: .
CDR3 protein: CAISESVETQYF
CDR3 DNA: TGTGCCATCAGTGAGTCCGTAGAAACGCAGTATTTT

J gene: TRBJ2-1
V gene: TRBV5-5
D gene: .
clone size: once
CDR3 protein: CASSLAGNEQFF
CDR3 DNA: TGTGCCAGCAGCTTAGCAGGGAATGAGCAGTTCTTC

J gene: TRBJ2-7
V gene: TRBV28
D gene: .
clone size: .
CDR3 protein: CASSLPSYEQYF
CDR3 DNA: TGTGCCAGCAGTCTCCCCAGCTACGAGCAGTACTTC

J gene: TRBJ2-2
V gene: TRBV15
D gene: TRBD1
clone size: .
CDR3 protein: CATSRGQGNTGELFF
CDR3 DNA: TGTGCCACCAGCAGAGGACAGGGGAACACCGGGGAGCTGTTTTTT

J gene: TRBJ2-7
V gene: TRBV7-9
D gene: .
clone size: .
CDR3 protein: CASSFKEAGEQYF
CDR3 DNA: TGTGCCAGCAGCTTCAAGGAAGCGGGTGAGCAGTACTTC

J gene: TRBJ1-2
V gene: TRBV7-7
D gene: TRBD1
clone size: .
CDR3 protein: CASSFQPQDRESYGYTF
CDR3 DNA: TGTGCCAGCAGCTTTCAACCCCAGGACAGGGAGTCGTATGGCTACACCTTC

J gene: TRBJ2-7
V gene: TRBV7-9
D gene: TRBD2
clone size: .
CDR3 protein: CASSSSGASYEQYF
CDR3 DNA: TGTGCCAGCAGCTCCAGCGGGGCGTCCTACGAGCAGTACTTC

J gene: TRBJ2-3
V gene: TRBV7-2
D gene: TRBD2
clone size: .
CDR3 protein: CASSLGGNSDTQYF
CDR3 DNA: TGTGCCAGCAGCTTGGGGGGGAACTCAGATACGCAGTATTTT

J gene: TRBJ2-2
V gene: TRBV25-1
D gene: TRBD2
clone size: .
CDR3 protein: CASSEWRGALGELFF
CDR3 DNA: TGTGCCAGCAGTGAATGGCGGGGGGCCCTCGGGGAGCTGTTTTTT

J gene: TRBJ2-5
V gene: TRBV5-5
D gene: .
clone size: .
CDR3 protein: CASSFRDNIRGETQYF
CDR3 DNA: TGTGCCAGCAGCTTTAGGGACAATATAAGAGGAGAGACCCAGTACTTC

J gene: TRBJ2-5
V gene: TRBV9
D gene: TRBD1
clone size: .
CDR3 protein: CASSRWTGGGETQYF
CDR3 DNA: TGTGCCAGCAGCCGCTGGACAGGGGGGGGAGAGACCCAGTACTTC

J gene: TRBJ2-7
V gene: TRBV28
D gene: .
clone size: .
CDR3 protein: CASSPRNKDEQYF
CDR3 DNA: TGTGCCAGCAGTCCAAGAAATAAAGACGAGCAGTACTTC

J gene: TRBJ2-2
V gene: TRBV7-2
D gene: TRBD2
clone size: .
CDR3 protein: CASSFQLAGGPNGELFF
CDR3 DNA: TGTGCCAGCAGCTTTCAACTAGCGGGGGGGCCGAACGGGGAGCTGTTTTTT

J gene: TRBJ1-2
V gene: TRBV27
D gene: TRBD1
clone size: once
CDR3 protein: CASTRTGVNYGYTF
CDR3 DNA: TGTGCCAGCACCCGGACAGGGGTAAACTATGGCTACACCTTC

J gene: TRBJ2-5
V gene: TRBV4-1
D gene: .
clone size: few
CDR3 protein: CASSPGRGQETQYF
CDR3 DNA: TGCGCCAGCAGCCCCGGGAGAGGACAAGAGACCCAGTACTTC

J gene: TRBJ2-2
V gene: TRBV4-2
D gene: .
clone size: .
CDR3 protein: CASSQDEGGPDTGELFF
CDR3 DNA: TGTGCCAGCAGCCAAGATGAGGGGGGGCCGGACACCGGGGAGCTGTTTTTT

J gene: TRBJ1-6
V gene: TRBV28
D gene: .
clone size: .
CDR3 protein: CASRLWGASYNSPLHF
CDR3 DNA: TGTGCCAGCAGACTGTGGGGGGCCTCCTATAATTCACCCCTCCACTTT

J gene: TRBJ2-1
V gene: TRBV28
D gene: TRBD2
clone size: .
CDR3 protein: CASSPASGGPHSEQFF
CDR3 DNA: TGTGCCAGCAGCCCCGCTAGCGGGGGGCCCCATAGTGAGCAGTTCTTC

J gene: TRBJ1-1
V gene: TRBV5-8
D gene: TRBD1
clone size: .
CDR3 protein: CASSLGEGAQFF
CDR3 DNA: TGTGCCAGCAGCTTGGGAGAGGGGGCGCAATTCTTT

J gene: TRBJ2-3
V gene: TRBV29-1
D gene: TRBD1
clone size: .
CDR3 protein: CSDRQGAGTDTQYF
CDR3 DNA: TGCAGCGACCGACAGGGCGCGGGTACAGATACGCAGTATTTT

J gene: TRBJ2-1
V gene: TRBV5-1
D gene: .
clone size: .
CDR3 protein: CAGPGQGGGDEQFF
CDR3 DNA: TGCGCCGGCCCCGGGCAGGGCGGAGGGGATGAGCAGTTCTTC

J gene: TRBJ2-7
V gene: TRBV2
D gene: .
clone size: .
CDR3 protein: CASSDDSYEQYF
CDR3 DNA: TGTGCCAGCAGTGACGACAGCTACGAGCAGTACTTC

J gene: TRBJ2-7
V gene: TRBV11-3
D gene: TRBD2
clone size: .
CDR3 protein: CASSLRGGSYEQYF
CDR3 DNA: TGTGCCAGCAGCTTACGGGGGGGTTCCTACGAGCAGTACTTC

J gene: TRBJ2-7
V gene: TRBV14
D gene: TRBD2
clone size: .
CDR3 protein: CASSLLAGVGEQYF
CDR3 DNA: TGTGCCAGCAGCCTGCTAGCGGGGGTGGGCGAGCAGTACTTC

J gene: TRBJ1-1
V gene: TRBV5-1
D gene: .
clone size: .
CDR3 protein: CASKGSQGNTEAFF
CDR3 DNA: TGCGCCAGCAAGGGTTCACAGGGCAACACTGAAGCTTTCTTT

J gene: TRBJ2-5
V gene: TRBV30
D gene: TRBD2
clone size: .
CDR3 protein: CAWGTAGGRGETQYF
CDR3 DNA: TGTGCCTGGGGTACCGCGGGGGGCCGGGGAGAGACCCAGTACTTC

J gene: TRBJ2-7
V gene: TRBV5-8
D gene: TRBD2
clone size: .
CDR3 protein: CASSSLAAGEQYF
CDR3 DNA: TGTGCCAGCAGTTCTCTAGCGGCCGGGGAGCAGTACTTC

J gene: TRBJ2-5
V gene: TRBV11-1
D gene: .
clone size: .
CDR3 protein: CASSLGASETQYF
CDR3 DNA: TGTGCCAGCAGCTTAGGGGCTAGTGAGACCCAGTACTTC

J gene: TRBJ2-3
V gene: TRBV2
D gene: .
clone size: .
CDR3 protein: CASSPGHGLTDTQYF
CDR3 DNA: TGTGCCAGCAGTCCGGGACACGGCCTCACAGATACGCAGTATTTT

J gene: TRBJ1-2
V gene: TRBV2
D gene: .
clone size: .
CDR3 protein: CASRPNTPGLGGYGYTF
CDR3 DNA: TGTGCCAGCAGGCCTAACACCCCGGGACTTGGGGGGTATGGCTACACCTTC

J gene: TRBJ1-6
V gene: TRBV6-5
D gene: TRBD1
clone size: .
CDR3 protein: CASSYSIGQGGSPLHF
CDR3 DNA: TGTGCCAGCAGTTACTCGATCGGACAGGGTGGTTCACCCCTCCACTTT

J gene: TRBJ2-5
V gene: TRBV7-8
D gene: .
clone size: .
CDR3 protein: CASNVGPQETQYF
CDR3 DNA: TGTGCCAGCAACGTCGGACCTCAAGAGACCCAGTACTTC

J gene: TRBJ2-3
V gene: TRBV6-6
D gene: .
clone size: .
CDR3 protein: CASSYPSESTDTQYF
CDR3 DNA: TGTGCCAGCAGTTACCCTTCGGAATCCACAGATACGCAGTATTTT

J gene: TRBJ2-3
V gene: TRBV10-3
D gene: TRBD2
clone size: .
CDR3 protein: CAISEISAGGGTDTQYF
CDR3 DNA: TGTGCCATCAGTGAGATCTCGGCGGGGGGCGGCACAGATACGCAGTATTTT

J gene: TRBJ1-3
V gene: TRBV7-9
D gene: .
clone size: once
CDR3 protein: CASSQEPFSGNTIYF
CDR3 DNA: TGTGCCAGCAGCCAGGAGCCGTTCTCTGGAAACACCATATATTTT

J gene: TRBJ2-5
V gene: TRBV4-1
D gene: .
clone size: .
CDR3 protein: CASSLPGPEETQYF
CDR3 DNA: TGCGCCAGCAGCCTCCCGGGACCAGAAGAGACCCAGTACTTC

J gene: TRBJ2-3
V gene: TRBV5-1
D gene: TRBD2
clone size: .
CDR3 protein: CASSPALAGGTDTQYF
CDR3 DNA: TGCGCCAGCAGCCCCGCCTTAGCGGGGGGCACAGATACGCAGTATTTT

J gene: TRBJ2-2
V gene: TRBV7-3
D gene: .
clone size: once
CDR3 protein: CASSPRVTGGELFF
CDR3 DNA: TGTGCCAGCAGCCCCCGAGTCACGGGCGGGGAGCTGTTTTTT